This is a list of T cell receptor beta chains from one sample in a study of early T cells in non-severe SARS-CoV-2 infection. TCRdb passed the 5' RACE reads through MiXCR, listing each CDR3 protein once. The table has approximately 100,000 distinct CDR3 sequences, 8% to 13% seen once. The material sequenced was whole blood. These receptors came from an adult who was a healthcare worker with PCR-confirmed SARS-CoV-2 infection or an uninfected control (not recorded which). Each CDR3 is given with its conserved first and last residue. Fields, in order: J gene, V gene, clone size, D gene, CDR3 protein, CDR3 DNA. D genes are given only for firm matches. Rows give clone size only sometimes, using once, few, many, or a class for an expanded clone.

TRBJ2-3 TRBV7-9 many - CASISFWRGATDTQYF TGTGCCAGCATCTCTTTTTGGCGCGGAGCCACAGATACGCAGTATTTT
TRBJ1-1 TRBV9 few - CASSAGGGTEAFF TGTGCCAGCAGCGCCGGAGGCGGCACTGAAGCTTTCTTT
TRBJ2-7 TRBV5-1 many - CASSLGHSSYEQYF TGCGCCAGCAGCTTGGGACACAGCTCCTACGAGCAGTACTTC
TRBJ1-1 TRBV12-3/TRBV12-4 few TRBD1 CASSFTGDETEAFF TGTGCCAGCAGTTTCACAGGGGATGAAACTGAAGCTTTCTTT
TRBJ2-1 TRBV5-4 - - CASSLALYNEQFF TGTGCCAGCAGCTTGGCCCTCTACAATGAGCAGTTCTTC
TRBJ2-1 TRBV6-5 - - CASSYAQGPSSYNEQFF TGTGCCAGCAGTTACGCGCAGGGGCCGAGCTCCTACAATGAGCAGTTCTTC
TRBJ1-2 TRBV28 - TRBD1 CASSSADRGRGYTF TGTGCCAGCAGTTCCGCCGACAGGGGAAGGGGCTACACCTTC
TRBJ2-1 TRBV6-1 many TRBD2 CASRLAEAPYNEQFF TGTGCCAGCAGGCTAGCGGAGGCACCCTACAATGAGCAGTTCTTC
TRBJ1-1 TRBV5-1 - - CASSSLQGMNTEAFF TGCGCCAGCAGCTCCTTGCAGGGAATGAACACTGAAGCTTTCTTT
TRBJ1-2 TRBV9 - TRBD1 CASQGEGNYGYTF TGTGCCAGCCAGGGGGAAGGAAACTATGGCTACACCTTC
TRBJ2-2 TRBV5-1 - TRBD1 CASRKGANTGELFF TGCGCCAGCAGAAAGGGGGCTAACACCGGGGAGCTGTTTTTT
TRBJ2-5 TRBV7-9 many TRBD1 CASSSGQGAFGTQYF TGTGCCAGCAGCTCCGGACAGGGGGCGTTTGGGACCCAGTACTTC
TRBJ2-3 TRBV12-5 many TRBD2 CASGLVLAGGPADTQYF TGTGCTAGTGGTTTGGTACTAGCGGGAGGGCCGGCAGATACGCAGTATTTT
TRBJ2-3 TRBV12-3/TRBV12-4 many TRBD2 CASDWPGRAQDTQYF TGTGCCAGCGACTGGCCTGGGAGGGCCCAAGATACGCAGTATTTT
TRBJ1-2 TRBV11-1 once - CASSPQQGPEGYTF TGTGCCAGCAGCCCTCAACAGGGCCCCGAGGGCTACACCTTC
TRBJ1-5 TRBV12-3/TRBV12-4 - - CASSAHGGTGQPQHF TGTGCCAGCAGTGCGCACGGGGGAACAGGACAGCCCCAGCATTTT
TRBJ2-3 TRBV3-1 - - CASSQMTYTDTQYF TGTGCCAGCAGCCAAATGACCTACACAGATACGCAGTATTTT
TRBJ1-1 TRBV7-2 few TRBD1 CASRDGQAPEAFF TGTGCCAGCCGAGACGGACAGGCCCCTGAAGCTTTCTTT
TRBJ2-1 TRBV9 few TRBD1 CASGTDNEQFF TGTGCCAGCGGGACAGACAATGAGCAGTTCTTC
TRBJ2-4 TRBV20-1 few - CSASLQGSKNIQYF TGCAGTGCTAGTCTACAGGGTTCCAAAAACATTCAGTACTTC
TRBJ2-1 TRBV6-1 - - CASLGANAYNEQFF TGTGCCAGCCTCGGGGCTAATGCCTACAATGAGCAGTTCTTC
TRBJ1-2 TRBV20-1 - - CSAREARKNYGYTF TGCAGTGCTAGAGAGGCCAGGAAGAACTATGGCTACACCTTC
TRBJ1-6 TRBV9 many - CASSVVGRPTGTLYSPLHF TGTGCCAGCAGCGTAGTTGGAAGGCCGACAGGTACTCTTTATTCACCCCTCCACTTT
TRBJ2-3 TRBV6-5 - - CASSYSPGTDTQYF TGTGCCAGCAGTTACTCTCCGGGCACAGATACGCAGTATTTT
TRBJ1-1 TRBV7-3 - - CASSLNPGVSEAFF TGTGCCAGCAGCTTAAACCCGGGGGTTTCTGAAGCTTTCTTT
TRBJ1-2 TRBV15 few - CATSSGAFGYTF TGTGCCACCAGCAGTGGGGCATTTGGCTACACCTTC
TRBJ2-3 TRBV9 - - CASSVGILPLTDTQYF TGTGCCAGCAGCGTAGGGATCCTCCCTTTGACAGATACGCAGTATTTT
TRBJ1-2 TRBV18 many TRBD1 CASSPPRDSRYGYTF TGTGCCAGCTCACCACCGCGGGACAGCCGCTATGGCTACACCTTC
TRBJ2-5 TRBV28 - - CASSRPDRLETQYF TGTGCCAGCAGTCGCCCGGATCGGTTAGAGACCCAGTACTTC
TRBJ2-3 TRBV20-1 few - CSARDLRKTDTQYF TGCAGTGCTAGAGATTTAAGGAAGACAGATACGCAGTATTTT
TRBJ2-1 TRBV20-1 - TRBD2 CSAIPRLAGLSSYNEQFF TGCAGTGCTATCCCGCGACTAGCGGGTTTGAGCTCCTACAATGAGCAGTTCTTC
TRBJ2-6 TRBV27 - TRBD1 CASRGQGAGANVLTF TGTGCCAGCAGGGGACAGGGGGCTGGGGCCAACGTCCTGACTTTC
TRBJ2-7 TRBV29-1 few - CSVELPTTNSYEQYF TGCAGCGTTGAATTACCAACCACAAACTCCTACGAGCAGTACTTC
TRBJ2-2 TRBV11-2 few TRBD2 CASSSRTRSTLNTGELFF TGTGCCAGCAGCTCCCGGACTAGATCTACTCTAAACACCGGGGAGCTGTTTTTT
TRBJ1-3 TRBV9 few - CASSVDNGNTIYF TGTGCCAGCAGCGTAGATAATGGAAACACCATATATTTT
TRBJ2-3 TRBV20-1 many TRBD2 CSATGLAGGHTDTQYF TGCAGTGCTACGGGACTAGCGGGAGGACATACAGATACGCAGTATTTT
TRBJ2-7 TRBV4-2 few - CASSTDGAGPTYEQYF TGTGCCAGCAGCACCGACGGGGCAGGACCTACCTACGAGCAGTACTTC
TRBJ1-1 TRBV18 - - CASSPETANTEAFF TGTGCCAGCTCACCTGAGACAGCCAACACTGAAGCTTTCTTT
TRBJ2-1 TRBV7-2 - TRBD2 CASSSPAGLAFNEQFF TGTGCCAGCAGCTCTCCGGCGGGACTAGCTTTCAATGAGCAGTTCTTC
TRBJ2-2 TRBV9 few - CASSVEGRRGGELFF TGTGCCAGCAGCGTAGAAGGCAGACGGGGCGGGGAGCTGTTTTTT
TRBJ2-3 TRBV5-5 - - CASRLPQRASTDTQYF TGTGCCAGCAGGTTACCCCAGCGGGCCAGCACAGATACGCAGTATTTT
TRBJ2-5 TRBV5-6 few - CASSLLGNQETQYF TGTGCCAGCAGCTTACTGGGAAACCAAGAGACCCAGTACTTC
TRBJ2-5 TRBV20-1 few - CSARGPGLEETQYF TGCAGTGCTAGAGGTCCCGGCCTTGAAGAGACCCAGTACTTC
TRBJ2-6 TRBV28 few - CASSFGGPVRGGANVLTF TGTGCCAGCAGTTTCGGTGGGCCCGTTCGAGGAGGGGCCAACGTCCTGACTTTC
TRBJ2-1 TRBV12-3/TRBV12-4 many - CASISRSIPRDREGNEQFF TGTGCCAGCATTTCCCGATCGATCCCAAGAGACAGGGAGGGCAATGAGCAGTTCTTC
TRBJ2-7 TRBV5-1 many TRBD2 CASSRTGTSSSYEQYF TGCGCCAGCAGCAGGACTGGGACTAGCAGCTCCTACGAGCAGTACTTC
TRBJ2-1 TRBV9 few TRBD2 CASSVKGLANEQFF TGTGCCAGCAGCGTTAAGGGACTAGCGAATGAGCAGTTCTTC
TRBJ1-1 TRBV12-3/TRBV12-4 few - CASSFRQNTEAFF TGTGCCAGCAGTTTTAGACAGAACACTGAAGCTTTCTTT
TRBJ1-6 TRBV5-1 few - CASSGLNSPLHF TGCGCCAGCAGCGGGTTAAATTCACCCCTCCACTTT
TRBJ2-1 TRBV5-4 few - CASSLDPDNSYNEQFF TGTGCCAGCAGCTTGGACCCGGACAACTCCTACAATGAGCAGTTCTTC
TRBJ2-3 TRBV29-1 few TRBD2 CSVEGGGEFTDTQYF TGCAGCGTTGAAGGGGGGGGAGAGTTCACAGATACGCAGTATTTT